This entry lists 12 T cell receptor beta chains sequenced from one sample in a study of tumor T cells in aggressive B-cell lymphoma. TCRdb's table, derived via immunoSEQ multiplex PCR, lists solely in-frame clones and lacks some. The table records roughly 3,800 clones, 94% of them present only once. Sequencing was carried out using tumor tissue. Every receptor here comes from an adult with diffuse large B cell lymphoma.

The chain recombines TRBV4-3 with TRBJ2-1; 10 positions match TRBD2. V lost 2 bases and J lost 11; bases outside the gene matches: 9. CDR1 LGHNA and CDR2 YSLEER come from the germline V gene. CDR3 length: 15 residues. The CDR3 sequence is CASSQKSGRGVKQFF. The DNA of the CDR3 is TGCGCCAGCAGCCAAAAGAGCGGGAGGGGCGTCAAGCAGTTCTTC.

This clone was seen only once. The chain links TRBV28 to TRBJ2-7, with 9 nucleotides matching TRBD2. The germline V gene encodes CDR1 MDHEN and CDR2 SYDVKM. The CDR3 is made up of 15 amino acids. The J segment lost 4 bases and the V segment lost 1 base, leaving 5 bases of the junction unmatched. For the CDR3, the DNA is TGTGCCAGCAGTTTATCGCCTAGCGGGATTTACGAGCAGTACTTC. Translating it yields CASSLSPSGIYEQYF.

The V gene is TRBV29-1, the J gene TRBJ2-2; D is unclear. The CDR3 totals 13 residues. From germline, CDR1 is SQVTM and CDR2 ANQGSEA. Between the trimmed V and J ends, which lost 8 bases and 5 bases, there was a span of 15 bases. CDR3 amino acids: CSIDPRRTGELFF. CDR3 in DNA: TGCAGCATCGACCCTAGGCGTACCGGGGAGCTGTTTTTT.

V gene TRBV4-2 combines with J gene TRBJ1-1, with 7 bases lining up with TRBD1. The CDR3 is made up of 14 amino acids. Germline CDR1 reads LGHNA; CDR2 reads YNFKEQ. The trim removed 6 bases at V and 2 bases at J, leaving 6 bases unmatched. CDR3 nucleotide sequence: TGTGCCAGCAGGCGACAGGGACAAAACACTGAAGCTTTCTTT. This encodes CASRRQGQNTEAFF.

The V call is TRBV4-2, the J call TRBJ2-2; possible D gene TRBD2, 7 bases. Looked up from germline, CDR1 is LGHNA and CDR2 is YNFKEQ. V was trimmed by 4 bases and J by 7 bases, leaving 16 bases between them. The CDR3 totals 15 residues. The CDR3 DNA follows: TGTGCCAGCAGCCCCGGGGGGCTAGAGGTCGGGGAGCTGTTTTTT. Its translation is CASSPGGLEVGELFF.

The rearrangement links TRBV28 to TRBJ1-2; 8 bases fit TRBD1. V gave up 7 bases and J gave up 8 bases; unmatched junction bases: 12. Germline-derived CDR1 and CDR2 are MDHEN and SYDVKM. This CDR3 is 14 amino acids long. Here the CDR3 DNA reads TGTGCCAGCACTGAAAGGGGACAGGTGGGCGGCTACACCTTC. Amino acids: CASTERGQVGGYTF.

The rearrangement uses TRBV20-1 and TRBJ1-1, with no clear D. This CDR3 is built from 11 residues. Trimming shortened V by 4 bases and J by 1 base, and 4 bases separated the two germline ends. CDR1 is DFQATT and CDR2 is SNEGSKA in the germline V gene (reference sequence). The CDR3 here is CSATRNTEAFF. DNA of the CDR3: TGCAGTGCTACCAGGAACACTGAAGCTTTCTTT.

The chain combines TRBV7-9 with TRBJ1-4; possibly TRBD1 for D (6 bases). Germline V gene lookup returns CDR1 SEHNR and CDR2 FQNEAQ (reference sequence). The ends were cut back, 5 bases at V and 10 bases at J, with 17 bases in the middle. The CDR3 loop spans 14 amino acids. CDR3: CASSLRAGVGKLFF. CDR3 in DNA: TGTGCCAGCAGCCTCCGGGCAGGGGTCGGAAAACTGTTTTTT.

The CDR3 region has the DNA TGCGCCAGCAGCCAGGGACTAGCGGGAAAAGAGACCCAGTACTTC. Amino acids: CASSQGLAGKETQYF. V and J are TRBV4-1 and TRBJ2-5, with 13 nucleotides matching TRBD2. Trimming at V came to 3 bases and at J to 3 bases, leaving 1 base not matched to a gene. This CDR3 has 15 residues. Germline-derived CDR1 and CDR2 are MGHRA and YSYEKL.

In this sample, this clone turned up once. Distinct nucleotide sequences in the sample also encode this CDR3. DNA of the CDR3: TGTGCCACCAGCAGAGATTCTGGGGGACTAGAGAAAGATGAGCAGTTCTTC. Protein product: CATSRDSGGLEKDEQFF. The J gene is TRBJ2-1, the V gene TRBV15, with 8 bases identical to TRBD2. With V trimmed by 0 bases and J by 8 bases, 12 bases remained unmatched. CDR3 length: 17 residues. Per germline, CDR1 LNHNV and CDR2 YYDKDF (reference sequence).

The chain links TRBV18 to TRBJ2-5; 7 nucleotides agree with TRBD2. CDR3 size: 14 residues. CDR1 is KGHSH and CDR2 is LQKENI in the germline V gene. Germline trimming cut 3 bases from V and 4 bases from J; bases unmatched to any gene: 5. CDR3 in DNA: TGTGCCAGCTCACCTCCATTAGCGGGAGAGACCCAGTACTTC. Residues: CASSPPLAGETQYF.

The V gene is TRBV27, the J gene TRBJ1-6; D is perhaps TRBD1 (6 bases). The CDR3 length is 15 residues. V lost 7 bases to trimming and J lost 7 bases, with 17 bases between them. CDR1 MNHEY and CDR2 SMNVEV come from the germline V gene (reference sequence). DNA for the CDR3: TGTGCCAGCAAACTCGGCCTGGGGGCGAATTCACCCCTCCACTTT. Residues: CASKLGLGANSPLHF.